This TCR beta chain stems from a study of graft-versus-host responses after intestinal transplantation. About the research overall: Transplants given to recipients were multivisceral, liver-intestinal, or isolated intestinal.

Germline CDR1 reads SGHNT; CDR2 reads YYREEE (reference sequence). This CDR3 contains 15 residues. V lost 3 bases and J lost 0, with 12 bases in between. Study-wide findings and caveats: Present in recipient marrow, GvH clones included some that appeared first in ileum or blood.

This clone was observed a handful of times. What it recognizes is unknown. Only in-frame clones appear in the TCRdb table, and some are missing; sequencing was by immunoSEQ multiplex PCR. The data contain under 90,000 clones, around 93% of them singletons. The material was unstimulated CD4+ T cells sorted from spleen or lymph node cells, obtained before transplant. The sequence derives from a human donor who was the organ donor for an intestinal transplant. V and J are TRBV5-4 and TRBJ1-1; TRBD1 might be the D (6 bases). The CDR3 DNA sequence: TGTGCCAGCAGCTACGGGCAGGGGTTGAACACTGAAGCTTTCTTT. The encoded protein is CASSYGQGLNTEAFF.